A single sample is the source of the 25 T cell receptor beta chains below, sequenced in a study of blood T cell repertoires in COVID-19 (dated by TCRdb to about 2020). The library was generated by the immunoSEQ multiplex PCR assay. TCRdb took this table from immuneACCESS and kept in-frame rearrangements with V and J called. Such tables lack part of the clones; where checked against another copy, unresolved V genes explain under half of the gap, and the rest is unexplained. For this sample there are some 300,000 clones; roughly 89% appear just once. The ten largest clones add up to roughly a tenth of the sample. The specimen was PBMCs or T cells enriched from blood (not recorded which). The receptors derive from a woman in her thirties who had recovered from COVID-19.

The chain combines TRBV5-1 with TRBJ2-3, with a possible D match to TRBD1 (5 bases). Germline assignment: CDR1 SGHRS and CDR2 YFSETQ. The CDR3 consists of 17 residues. Trimming removed 4 bases from V and 0 bases from J, with 18 bases in between. CDR3 region: CASSRNRQRDSTDTQYF. CDR3 bases: TGCGCCAGCAGCAGGAACCGACAGCGAGATAGCACAGATACGCAGTATTTT. Full variable domain (missing parts from reference TRBV5-1 and TRBJ2-3): KAGVTQTPRYLIKTRGQQVTLSCSPISGHRSVSWYQQTPGQGLQFLFEYFSETQRNKGNFPGRFSGRQFSNSRSEMNVSTLELGDSALYLCASSRNRQRDSTDTQYFGPGTRLTVL.

The V and J genes are TRBV9 and TRBJ1-5; possibly TRBD1 for D (5 bases). From germline, CDR1 is SGDLS and CDR2 YYNGEE. Trimming shortened V by 5 bases and J by 0 bases, and 9 bases separated the two germline ends. The CDR3 has 14 amino acids. This CDR3 is CASSQGHSNQPQHF. The CDR3, as DNA: TGTGCCAGCAGTCAGGGCCATAGCAATCAGCCCCAGCATTTT. The complete variable domain, with remaining parts taken from reference TRBV9 and TRBJ1-5, reads DSGVTQTPKHLITATGQRVTLRCSPRSGDLSVYWYQQSLDQGLQFLIQYYNGEERAKGNILERFSAQQFPDLHSELNLSSLELGDSALYFCASSQGHSNQPQHFGDGTRLSIL.

The V and J genes are TRBV27 and TRBJ1-6, with a weak D call TRBD1 (5 bases). This CDR3 spans 14 amino acids. Trimming shortened V by 1 base and J by 10 bases, and 11 bases separated the two germline ends. CDR1 and CDR2 (germline): MNHEY, SMNVEV (reference sequence). The CDR3 nucleotides are TGTGCCAGCAGTTTATGGGGCCCAAGGTCACCCCTCCACTTT. Its protein is CASSLWGPRSPLHF.

This sequence joins TRBV7-9 and TRBJ1-1, with D possibly being TRBD1 (6 bases). Germline V gene data show CDR1 as SEHNR and CDR2 as FQNEAQ (reference sequence). This CDR3 has 15 residues. V shed 4 bases and J shed 5 bases, with 17 bases lying between them. In DNA form, the CDR3 reads TGTGCCAGCAGCTCATCACTACAGGGTTGGACTGAAGCTTTCTTT. Residues: CASSSSLQGWTEAFF. Full variable domain (rest looked up from reference TRBV7-9 and TRBJ1-1): DTGVSQNPRHKITKRGQNVTFRCDPISEHNRLYWYRQTLGQGPEFLTYFQNEAQLEKSRLLSDRFSAERPKGSFSTLEIQRTEQGDSAMYLCASSSSLQGWTEAFFGQGTRLTVV.

CDR3 DNA: TGTGCCAGCAGTGAAAGGCGGGGGGCAGATACGCAGTATTTT. Translating gives CASSERRGADTQYF. J is TRBJ2-3 and V is TRBV25-1; 8 positions agree with TRBD2. The trim removed 2 bases at V and 4 bases at J, leaving 2 bases unmatched. The CDR3 has 14 amino acids. The germline CDR1 and CDR2 sequences are MGHDK and SYGVNS. Complete variable domain (other parts from reference TRBV25-1 and TRBJ2-3): EADIYQTPRYLVIGTGKKITLECSQTMGHDKMYWYQQDPGMELHLIHYSYGVNSTEKGDLSSESTVSRIRTEHFPLTLESARPSHTSQYLCASSERRGADTQYFGPGTRLTVL.

The V and J genes are TRBV5-6 and TRBJ1-5; D perhaps matches TRBD1 (6 bases). The CDR3 is 15 residues long. The V and J ends lost 4 bases and 2 bases respectively, with 13 bases between them. Germline CDR1 is SGHDT and CDR2 is YYEEEE. CDR3 sequence reads: CASSLDSWGNQPQHF. DNA of the CDR3: TGTGCCAGCAGCCTGGACAGTTGGGGCAATCAGCCCCAGCATTTT.

The V call is TRBV5-1, the J call TRBJ2-1; D perhaps matches TRBD1 (6 bases). From germline, CDR1 is SGHRS and CDR2 YFSETQ. This CDR3 has 15 amino acids. The ends were cut back, 3 bases at V and 1 base at J, with 11 bases in the middle. The CDR3 region has the DNA TGCGCCAGCAGCTCAGGGGATTCTTCCTACAATGAGCAGTTCTTC. This translates into CASSSGDSSYNEQFF. The full variable domain, with the rest looked up from reference TRBV5-1 and TRBJ2-1, is KAGVTQTPRYLIKTRGQQVTLSCSPISGHRSVSWYQQTPGQGLQFLFEYFSETQRNKGNFPGRFSGRQFSNSRSEMNVSTLELGDSALYLCASSSGDSSYNEQFFGPGTRLTVL.

The chain is built from TRBV7-2 and TRBJ2-4; D is perhaps TRBD2 (5 bases). The CDR3 extends over 15 amino acids. Germline-derived CDR1 and CDR2 are SGHTA and FQGNSA. V was pared by 1 base and J by 8 bases, with 15 bases between. The CDR3 sequence is CASSLVARGRDIQYF. The CDR3 DNA is TGTGCCAGCAGCTTAGTGGCTCGCGGGCGGGACATTCAGTACTTC.

The chain combines TRBV10-1 with TRBJ1-3, with unresolved D. V shed 3 bases and J shed 4 bases, with 4 bases lying between them. Germline V lookup: CDR1 WNHNN, CDR2 SYGVQD (reference sequence). CDR3 length: 12 amino acids. CDR3 nucleotides: TGCGCCAGCAGTGAAAGCGGAAACACCATATATTTT. Encoded protein: CASSESGNTIYF.

The rearrangement uses TRBV28 and TRBJ2-4; D is uncertain. Trimming cost V 3 bases and J 10 bases, with 13 bases left between them. CDR3 size: 13 residues. Germline V gene lookup returns CDR1 MDHEN and CDR2 SYDVKM. CDR3 coding DNA: TGTGCCAGCAGTTTCAACAGAGCCTTAATTCAGTACTTC. This encodes CASSFNRALIQYF.

The V call is TRBV7-9, the J call TRBJ1-3; 7 bases are shared with TRBD1. The germline V gene has CDR1 SEHNR and CDR2 FQNEAQ (reference sequence). V lost 3 bases to trimming and J lost 2 bases; unmatched junction nucleotides: 4. This CDR3 contains 15 residues. CDR3 region: CASSFDRAAGNTIYF. DNA of the CDR3: TGTGCCAGCAGCTTCGACAGGGCGGCTGGAAACACCATATATTTT.

This chain joins TRBV7-9 and TRBJ1-2; D is possibly TRBD1 (5 bases). V was shortened by 6 bases and J by 2 bases, with 22 bases between the two germline ends. Germline CDR1 SEHNR, CDR2 FQNEAQ (reference sequence). The CDR3 spans 17 residues. The CDR3 loop reads CASRWDRGGTANYGYTF. The CDR3 nucleotides are TGTGCCAGCAGATGGGACCGGGGGGGAACAGCAAACTATGGCTACACCTTC.

This clone has only one observation. V usage is TRBV27 and J usage is TRBJ2-7; the D gene is possibly TRBD1 (6 bases). V was clipped by 6 bases and J by 5 bases, with 14 bases between them. Germline V gene data show CDR1 as MNHEY and CDR2 as SMNVEV (reference sequence). CDR3 size: 13 residues. The CDR3 spells CASSRTVEDEQYF. The CDR3 DNA follows: TGTGCCAGCAGCCGGACAGTGGAGGACGAGCAGTACTTC.

The chain joins TRBV7-9 to TRBJ2-6, with 9 bases identical to TRBD1. Germline lookup yields CDR1 SEHNR and CDR2 FQNEAQ (reference sequence). The junction had 12 bases not matched to a gene; V was cut back by 5 bases and J by 7 bases. The CDR3 runs to 17 residues. CDR3 in DNA: TGTGCCAGCAGCCCCGGACAGGGGTCGGTTTTTGCCAACGTCCTGACTTTC. This gives the protein CASSPGQGSVFANVLTF. Complete variable domain (other parts from reference TRBV7-9 and TRBJ2-6): DTGVSQNPRHKITKRGQNVTFRCDPISEHNRLYWYRQTLGQGPEFLTYFQNEAQLEKSRLLSDRFSAERPKGSFSTLEIQRTEQGDSAMYLCASSPGQGSVFANVLTFGAGSRLTVL.

The chain joins TRBV29-1 to TRBJ1-5; no clear D. V lost 4 bases, J lost 4 bases, and 14 bases lay in between. The CDR3 runs 14 residues. Per germline, CDR1 SQVTM and CDR2 ANQGSEA. The DNA for the CDR3 is TGCAGCGTTGCGGCGGGGTCCAAGAATCAGCCCCAGCATTTT. It codes for CSVAAGSKNQPQHF.

This clone came up a few times. The V and J genes are TRBV28 and TRBJ2-7, with D maybe TRBD1 (5 bases). Trimming shortened V by 2 bases and J by 7 bases, and 21 bases separated the two germline ends. This CDR3 comprises 16 residues. Germline V CDR1 and CDR2: MDHEN, SYDVKM. The CDR3 sequence: CASSLKKGRVMWEQYF. In DNA form, the CDR3 reads TGTGCCAGCAGTTTAAAGAAGGGCAGGGTCATGTGGGAGCAGTACTTC.

The chain links TRBV20-1 to TRBJ2-7; 7 bases are shared with TRBD2. CDR1 and CDR2 from the germline V gene are DFQATT and SNEGSKA (reference sequence). This CDR3 is 11 amino acids long. J gave up 3 bases and V 7 bases, and 3 bases lay outside the gene matches. CDR3 nucleotides: TGCAGTGGGCGGGAGTTCTACGAGCAGTACTTC. Amino acids: CSGREFYEQYF.

J is TRBJ2-1 and V is TRBV6-5; the D gene is possibly TRBD1 (6 bases). Germline V CDR1 and CDR2: MNHEY, SVGAGI. The CDR3 is 12 amino acids. Trimming removed 10 bases at V and 5 bases at J, with 12 bases between. The DNA for the CDR3 is TGTGCCAACTTTACAGGGAACAATGAGCAGTTCTTC. It translates to CANFTGNNEQFF.

The chain links TRBV6-5 to TRBJ1-1; D possibly corresponds to TRBD1 (5 bases). V dropped 6 bases and J dropped 5 bases, with 13 bases sitting between them. CDR1 and CDR2 from the germline V gene are MNHEY and SVGAGI. This CDR3 comprises 13 residues. As DNA, the CDR3 is TGTGCCAGCAGGGAGGGGCGGGGGACTGAAGCTTTCTTT. Amino acid sequence: CASREGRGTEAFF.

This clone was recorded only once. The chain recombines TRBV5-1 with TRBJ2-7; 9 nucleotides match TRBD2. The germline CDR1 and CDR2 sequences are SGHRS and YFSETQ. The CDR3 has 15 residues. With 1 base clipped from V and 2 bases from J, the junction kept 4 bases outside the gene matches. The CDR3, as DNA: TGCGCCAGCAGCTTGTCTGGCGGGAGGGCCTACGAGCAGTACTTC. Its translation: CASSLSGGRAYEQYF.

J is TRBJ1-4 and V is TRBV18; D perhaps matches TRBD1 (5 bases). The CDR3 runs to 15 residues. Trimming stripped 6 bases from V and 4 bases from J, with 15 bases between. Looked up from germline, CDR1 is KGHSH and CDR2 is LQKENI. DNA of the CDR3: TGTGCCAGCTCCCCAGAGACAGATGTTAATGAAAAACTGTTTTTT. Translated: CASSPETDVNEKLFF.

The chain uses TRBV7-8 and TRBJ2-3; D may be TRBD2 (6 bases). This CDR3 contains 20 residues. V dropped 0 bases and J dropped 0 bases, with 22 bases sitting between them. Germline V CDR1 and CDR2: SGHVS, FQNEAQ. The CDR3 bases are TGTGCCAGCAGCTTAGCCGTACGGGTCGGAGGCGGGGAAAGCACAGATACGCAGTATTTT. Translation: CASSLAVRVGGGESTDTQYF.

The chain employs TRBV19 and TRBJ2-3; 7 bases are shared with TRBD2. This CDR3 spans 14 amino acids. Germline values: CDR1 LNHDA, CDR2 SQIVND (reference sequence). J lost 2 bases, V lost 4 bases, and 3 bases had no gene match. CDR3 nucleotides: TGTGCCAGTAGTAGGGGACTATCCACAGATACGCAGTATTTT. Translating it yields CASSRGLSTDTQYF.

The chain couples TRBV14 to TRBJ2-1; D might be TRBD2 (7 bases). V was shortened by 2 bases and J by 12 bases, with 20 bases between the two germline ends. The CDR3 runs to 15 residues. CDR1 SGHDN and CDR2 FVKESK come from the germline V gene. CDR3 nucleotide sequence: TGTGCCAGCAGCCAACCCGAAAAGGGGGGGAAGGGGCAGTTCTTC. Its protein is CASSQPEKGGKGQFF.

The chain joins TRBV2 to TRBJ2-7, with D possibly matching TRBD2 (6 bases). The CDR3 has 15 amino acids. CDR1 is SNHLY, CDR2 FYNNEI, per germline. V was pared by 2 bases and J by 5 bases, with 16 bases between. CDR3: CASSEMVADVDEQYF. The CDR3 DNA follows: TGTGCCAGCAGTGAAATGGTAGCGGATGTCGACGAGCAGTACTTC.